These 27 T cell receptor beta chains originate from one sample sequenced in a study of T-cell memory formation after mild COVID-19. MiXCR was run by TCRdb on the 5' RACE reads, yielding one entry per CDR3 protein. The sample yields about 310,000 distinct CDR3 sequences, roughly a fifth seen once. Sequencing was carried out using PBMCs or a T cell subset sorted from them (not recorded which). These receptor sequences come from a man aged 18-30 years who had mild COVID-19 (a few samples of this study predate the infection). Cell type and time point are not known.

This clonotype was detected many times. This may come from a read error, since a much larger clone is one base off. The rearrangement uses TRBV12-3 or TRBV12-4 and TRBJ2-1; 9 bases fit TRBD2. The V gene end was trimmed by 5 bases and the J gene end by 4 bases; junction bases not matched to a gene: 9. There are 16 residues in the CDR3. CDR3 amino acids: CASSVLAGGPYNEQFF. The CDR3 nucleotides read TGTGCCAGCAGTGTCCTCGCGGGGGGGCCTTACAATGAGCAGTTCTTC.

In this sample, this clonotype turned up a few times. Possible read error: a much larger clone is one base away. This chain links TRBV25-1 with TRBJ2-6, with D tentatively TRBD2 (5 bases). The CDR3 is made up of 15 amino acids. Germline loops: CDR1 MGHDK, CDR2 SYGVNS. Trimming cost V 2 bases and J 0 bases, with 5 bases left between them. The CDR3 reads CASSEEGSGANVLTF. CDR3 coding DNA: TGTGCCAGCAGTGAAGAGGGCTCTGGGGCCAACGTCCTGACTTTC.

Only a few counts were recorded for this clonotype. The chain couples TRBV7-8 to TRBJ1-2; 8 nucleotides agree with TRBD1. The CDR3 spans 14 residues. Per the germline V gene, CDR1 is SGHVS and CDR2 is FQNEAQ. Germline trimming cut 5 bases from V and 4 bases from J; bases unmatched to any gene: 6. CDR3 region: CASSPRTGFYGYTF. CDR3 in DNA: TGTGCCAGCAGCCCCCGGACAGGGTTCTATGGCTACACCTTC.

This clonotype occurred a few times. Because it lacks the conserved phenylalanine or tryptophan at the end, this CDR3 is likely a read error. No DNA is shown, since the ends of the CDR3 on it are uncertain; the CDR3 is the one TCRdb lists. The rearrangement uses TRBV7-9 and TRBJ2-3; the tabulated D call, TRBD2, remains unverified against the DNA. The CDR3 is 12 amino acids in total, end residues counted. Per the germline V gene, CDR1 is SEHNR and CDR2 is FQNEAQ (reference sequence). CDR3 protein: CASRQGLAGAAV.

This clonotype was found a few times. The chain combines TRBV4-3 with TRBJ1-6; D is ambiguous. V dropped 1 base and J dropped 7 bases, with 8 bases sitting between them. The CDR3 is made up of 14 amino acids. The germline CDR1 and CDR2 sequences are LGHNA and YSLEER. The CDR3 sequence is CASSQARNNSPLHF. The CDR3 DNA is TGCGCCAGCAGCCAAGCACGCAACAATTCACCCCTCCACTTT.

For the CDR3, the DNA is TGTGCCAGCAGCGACACAGGGGGTTTTTACGAGCAGTACTTC. This gives the protein CASSDTGGFYEQYF. The V and J genes are TRBV9 and TRBJ2-7; 8 bases line up with TRBD1. The CDR3 runs 14 residues. The germline V gene encodes CDR1 SGDLS and CDR2 YYNGEE. V was clipped by 3 bases and J by 4 bases; unmatched bases: 6.

This clonotype has more than one count but fewer than ten. The chain couples TRBV11-2 to TRBJ1-2; TRBD1 is a possible D gene (5 bases). CDR1 is SGHAT and CDR2 is FQNNGV in the germline V gene. The V and J ends lost 6 bases and 3 bases respectively, with 14 bases between them. This CDR3 is built from 14 residues. CDR3 in DNA: TGTGCCAGCAGTACTTGGGGCCGGGACTATGGCTACACCTTC. Encoded protein: CASSTWGRDYGYTF.

The chain has TRBV5-8 and TRBJ1-2, with 9 bases lining up with TRBD1. Losses at the gene ends were 5 bases for V and 8 bases for J; bases not matched to a gene: 10. The CDR3 totals 14 residues. Germline V lookup: CDR1 SGHTS, CDR2 YDEGEE. The CDR3 bases are TGTGCCAGCAGGACGGGACAGGGAATTGGGGGCTACACCTTC. It specifies CASRTGQGIGGYTF.

The chain combines TRBV6-5 with TRBJ2-7; 10 positions agree with TRBD2. J gave up 4 bases and V 5 bases, and 5 bases lay outside the gene matches. Germline CDR1 is MNHEY and CDR2 is SVGAGI. This CDR3 is 14 amino acids long. CDR3 sequence: CASSVTSGTYEQYF. Here the CDR3 DNA reads TGTGCCAGCAGTGTCACTAGCGGGACGTACGAGCAGTACTTC.

CDR3: CASSQERVGGYTF. CDR3 DNA sequence: TGTGCCAGCAGCCAAGAGAGGGTTGGTGGCTACACCTTC. The V and J genes are TRBV3-1 and TRBJ1-2; no definite D call. CDR1 and CDR2 (germline): LGHDT, YNNKEL (reference sequence). CDR3 size: 13 residues. Trimming took 0 bases from V and 7 from J, leaving 9 bases between them.

This clonotype was observed a few times. The V call is TRBV7-9, the J call TRBJ2-7; 7 bases line up with TRBD2. CDR3 length equals 14 residues. V shed 6 bases, J shed 3 bases, and the junction held 8 bases outside the gene matches. The germline gives CDR1 SEHNR, CDR2 FQNEAQ (reference sequence). The CDR3 reads CASSLGGKIYEQYF. The CDR3 bases are TGTGCCAGCAGTTTGGGGGGGAAAATCTACGAGCAGTACTTC.

This clonotype has a handful of counts. V gene TRBV28 combines with J gene TRBJ1-3, with unresolved D. Deletions cut 6 bases from V and 0 bases from J, with 9 bases between. Germline-derived CDR1 and CDR2 are MDHEN and SYDVKM. This CDR3 has 14 amino acids. CDR3 protein: CASRTPGSGNTIYF. The CDR3 DNA sequence: TGTGCCAGCAGGACCCCCGGCTCTGGAAACACCATATATTTT.

This chain connects TRBV12-3 or TRBV12-4 to TRBJ1-2, with TRBD1 identical over 7 bases. The CDR3 is 15 amino acids. V lost 3 bases and J lost 7; bases outside the gene matches: 11. The CDR3 protein is CASSFGRGPFGGYTF. The CDR3 coding sequence is TGTGCCAGCAGTTTCGGGAGGGGGCCTTTTGGTGGCTACACCTTC.

This clonotype was recorded a few times. This chain links TRBV24-1 with TRBJ2-2; D is perhaps TRBD1 (6 bases). The CDR3 has 18 amino acids. Germline V gene sequence: CDR1 KGHDR, CDR2 SFDVKD. V was clipped by 4 bases and J by 3 bases, with 20 bases between them. This CDR3 reads CATSEAPRTEDYTGELFF. Written as DNA, the CDR3 is TGTGCCACCAGTGAAGCACCCAGGACAGAGGACTACACCGGGGAGCTGTTTTTT.

The genes are TRBV20-1 and TRBJ2-2, with D tentatively TRBD2 (6 bases). This CDR3 has 18 residues. V gave up 0 bases and J gave up 2 bases, with 19 bases separating them. Germline loops: CDR1 DFQATT, CDR2 SNEGSKA (reference sequence). As DNA, the CDR3 is TGCAGTGCTAGAGATCGGAGTAGCGGTTCCCGTAACACCGGGGAGCTGTTTTTT. Amino acids: CSARDRSSGSRNTGELFF.

The rearrangement joins TRBV7-8 to TRBJ1-6; D is possibly TRBD1 (5 bases). Trimming stripped 3 bases from V and 7 bases from J, with 7 bases between. Germline CDR1 reads SGHVS; CDR2 reads FQNEAQ. The CDR3 is made up of 13 amino acids. The CDR3 here is CASSFPGNSPLHF. The CDR3 DNA sequence: TGTGCCAGCAGCTTTCCAGGGAATTCACCCCTCCACTTT.

This clonotype was seen only a few times. The chain couples TRBV7-8 to TRBJ1-3, with D maybe TRBD1 (5 bases). Germline CDR1 and CDR2: SGHVS and FQNEAQ. Trimming took off 1 base at V and 0 bases at J, with 7 bases between the two ends. The CDR3 covers 15 residues. The CDR3 bases are TGTGCCAGCAGCTTAGGAGGGGACTCTGGAAACACCATATATTTT. Translated, it gives CASSLGGDSGNTIYF.

The chain employs TRBV3-1 and TRBJ2-1, with D perhaps assigned TRBD1 or TRBD2 (5 bases each). Trimming took off 5 bases at V and 3 bases at J, with 14 bases between the two ends. The CDR3 loop spans 15 amino acids. Germline CDR1 is LGHDT and CDR2 is YNNKEL (reference sequence). CDR3 nucleotides: TGTGCCAGCAGCAGTAGTCGGGACGGCTACAATGAGCAGTTCTTC. Its protein is CASSSSRDGYNEQFF.

This clonotype has more than one count but fewer than ten. The rearrangement joins TRBV5-3 to TRBJ1-1, with D perhaps TRBD1 (6 bases). TRBV5-3 is an open reading frame whose function is uncertain. This CDR3 spans 14 amino acids. Trimming cost V 8 bases and J 9 bases, with 23 bases left between them. CDR3 residues: CASSQDFRGTQAFF. The CDR3 DNA is TGTGCCAGCAGCCAAGATTTTCGGGGGACACAAGCTTTCTTT.

The chain recombines TRBV5-6 with TRBJ1-6, with D possibly being TRBD1 (6 bases). Looked up from germline, CDR1 is SGHDT and CDR2 is YYEEEE. Between the trimmed V and J ends, which lost 4 bases and 9 bases, there was a span of 14 bases. The CDR3 sequence is 14 residues long. The CDR3 region has the DNA TGTGCCAGCAGCAAACGGACAGCAAGTTCACCCCTCCACTTT. It codes for CASSKRTASSPLHF.

V is TRBV29-1 and J is TRBJ1-2; D not certain. CDR3 length: 12 amino acids. Germline CDR1 and CDR2: SQVTM and ANQGSEA. V was cut by 4 bases and J by 4 bases, with 10 bases left in between. CDR3 region: CSVVKGTYGYTF. The CDR3 nucleotides read TGCAGCGTTGTGAAGGGTACCTATGGCTACACCTTC.

This clonotype occurred a few times. The chain couples TRBV7-3 to TRBJ2-7, with 7 bases matching TRBD1. V dropped 5 bases and J dropped 3; count of bases not matched to a gene: 4. The CDR3 spans 13 residues. The germline V gene has CDR1 SGHTA and CDR2 FQGTGA. This CDR3 is CASSQGQNYEQYF. CDR3 nucleotides: TGTGCCAGCAGCCAGGGACAGAACTACGAGCAGTACTTC.

This clonotype was found many times. The chain carries TRBV20-1 and TRBJ2-5; 8 bases are shared with TRBD2. The length of the CDR3 is 14 residues. The ends lost 5 bases at V and 2 bases at J; junction bases unmatched: 7. Looked up from germline, CDR1 is DFQATT and CDR2 is SNEGSKA (reference sequence). CDR3 amino acids: CSAPRGARQETQYF. The CDR3 DNA is TGCAGTGCTCCGCGGGGGGCCAGGCAAGAGACCCAGTACTTC.

There are a few counts of this clonotype. The genes are TRBV6-2 or TRBV6-3 and TRBJ2-5, with 8 bases matching TRBD2. V shed 6 bases and J 1 base; nucleotides not matched to a gene: 4. The V gene's germline CDR1 is MNHEY and CDR2 SVGEGT. The CDR3 spans 14 residues. The CDR3 DNA reads TGTGCCAGCAGAATAGCGGGACCCCAAGAGACCCAGTACTTC. Translated: CASRIAGPQETQYF.

The V and J genes are TRBV4-2 and TRBJ2-5, with 11 bases matching TRBD2. The germline gives CDR1 LGHNA, CDR2 YNFKEQ. V dropped 1 base and J dropped 7; count of bases not matched to a gene: 14. This CDR3 is built from 18 residues. The CDR3 sequence is CASSQVATSGDLRGTQYF. The DNA of the CDR3 is TGTGCCAGCAGCCAAGTTGCGACTAGCGGGGATCTAAGAGGGACCCAGTACTTC.

V usage is TRBV20-1 and J usage is TRBJ2-1, with 14 bases that match TRBD2. Germline V gives CDR1 DFQATT, CDR2 SNEGSKA (reference sequence). This CDR3 contains 16 residues. The junction had 9 bases not matched to a gene; V was cut back by 4 bases and J by 7 bases. In DNA form, the CDR3 reads TGCAGTGCTAAGCCCGGGACTAGCGGGGGTCATAATGAGCAGTTCTTC. Its protein is CSAKPGTSGGHNEQFF.

The chain is built from TRBV6-2 or TRBV6-3 and TRBJ2-7, with 7 bases identical to TRBD2. V shed 7 bases, J shed 0 bases, and the junction held 3 bases outside the gene matches. Germline V CDR1 and CDR2: MNHEY, SVGEGT. The CDR3 is 13 amino acids. The CDR3 spells CASKAGSSYEQYV. The DNA of the CDR3 is TGTGCCAGCAAAGCGGGGAGCTCCTACGAGCAGTACGTC.